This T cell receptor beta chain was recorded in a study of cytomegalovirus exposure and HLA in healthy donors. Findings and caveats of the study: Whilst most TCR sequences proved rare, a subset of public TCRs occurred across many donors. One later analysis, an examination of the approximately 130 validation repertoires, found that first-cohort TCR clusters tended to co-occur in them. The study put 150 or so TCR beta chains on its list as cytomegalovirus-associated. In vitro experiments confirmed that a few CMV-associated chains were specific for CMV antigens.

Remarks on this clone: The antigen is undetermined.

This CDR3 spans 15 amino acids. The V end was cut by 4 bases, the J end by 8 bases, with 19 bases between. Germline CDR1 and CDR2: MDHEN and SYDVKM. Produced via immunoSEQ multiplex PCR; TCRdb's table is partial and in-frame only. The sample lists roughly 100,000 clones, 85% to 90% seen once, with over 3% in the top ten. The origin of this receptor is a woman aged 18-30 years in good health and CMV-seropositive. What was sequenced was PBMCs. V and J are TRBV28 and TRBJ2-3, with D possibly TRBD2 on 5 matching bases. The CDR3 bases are TGTGCCAGCAGTTGGGGTCTCGGGGTGTTTGGTACGCAGTATTTT. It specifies CASSWGLGVFGTQYF.